The rows below give T cell receptor beta chains drawn from one sample of a study of blood T cell repertoires in COVID-19. The assay was immunoSEQ multiplex PCR, and TCRdb's table has in-frame clones only and misses some. The sample contains around 150,000 clones, around 89% of which appear only once. Sequenced input: peripheral blood. These TCRs come from a human donor with COVID-19, enrolled during active disease. The donor label of this sample is uncertain. CDR3s include the opening cysteine and the closing phenylalanine or tryptophan. D genes are given only for firm matches. Not all rows give a size; the values are once, few, many and, for expanded clones, a class.

cdr3_aa	cdr3_nt	d_call	clone_size	j_call	v_call
CATSREGTGVEKLFF	TGTGCCACCAGCAGAGAGGGGACAGGGGTTGAAAAACTGTTTTTT	TRBD1	NA	TRBJ1-4	TRBV15
CASSLATGDYGYTF	TGTGCCAGCAGCTTGGCGACAGGGGACTATGGCTACACCTTC	TRBD1	NA	TRBJ1-2	TRBV5-4
CASSIEATANTEAFF	TGTGCCAGTAGTATCGAAGCGACAGCGAACACTGAAGCTTTCTTT	NA	NA	TRBJ1-1	TRBV19
CSVRTGPTSEQFF	TGCAGCGTCCGGACAGGTCCCACGTCTGAGCAGTTCTTC	TRBD1	NA	TRBJ2-1	TRBV29-1
CASSDLGLPQHF	TGTGCCAGCAGCGATTTGGGCCTGCCCCAGCATTTT	NA	NA	TRBJ1-5	TRBV7-6
CASLRWSGRLGNEQFF	TGTGCCAGCCTGAGATGGAGCGGACGCCTAGGCAATGAGCAGTTCTTC	NA	NA	TRBJ2-1	TRBV7-9
CASSLVRTDYEQYF	TGCGCCAGCAGCTTGGTTCGGACAGACTACGAGCAGTACTTC	NA	NA	TRBJ2-7	TRBV5-1
CASSQEGGRTIYF	TGTGCCAGCAGCCAAGAGGGGGGGAGGACCATATATTTT	NA	NA	TRBJ1-3	TRBV3-1/TRBV3-2
CASSPGQSFTDTQYF	TGCGCCAGCAGCCCAGGACAGTCTTTCACAGATACGCAGTATTTT	NA	NA	TRBJ2-3	TRBV5-1
CASTPSGADEQYF	TGTGCCAGCACCCCAAGCGGGGCCGACGAGCAGTACTTC	TRBD2	once	TRBJ2-7	TRBV7-9
CASSYDRSLEKLFF	TGTGCCAGCAGTTATGACAGATCCCTTGAAAAACTGTTTTTT	NA	NA	TRBJ1-4	TRBV6-5
CASSWTSGTATSYNEQFF	TGTGCCAGCAGCTGGACGTCCGGGACTGCCACCTCCTACAATGAGCAGTTCTTC	NA	NA	TRBJ2-1	TRBV7-2
CASSLAPDSVYGYTF	TGCGCCAGCAGCTTGGCTCCCGACAGTGTCTATGGCTACACCTTC	NA	NA	TRBJ1-2	TRBV5-1
CASSLQGGHTEAFF	TGTGCCAGCAGCTTACAGGGGGGCCACACTGAAGCTTTCTTT	TRBD1	NA	TRBJ1-1	TRBV7-3
CASSSAGGPAGETQYF	TGTGCCAGCAGCTCAGCGGGGGGGCCCGCGGGAGAGACCCAGTACTTC	TRBD2	NA	TRBJ2-5	TRBV5-4
CSVGGLWGRYEQYF	TGCAGCGTTGGGGGTCTATGGGGGAGGTACGAGCAGTACTTC	NA	NA	TRBJ2-7	TRBV29-1
CASRHGLSYEQYF	TGTGCCAGCAGACATGGACTTTCCTACGAGCAGTACTTC	NA	NA	TRBJ2-7	TRBV7-2
CAILPGQGGGYTF	TGTGCCATCCTCCCGGGGCAGGGGGGTGGCTACACCTTC	TRBD1	NA	TRBJ1-2	TRBV12-3/TRBV12-4
CAIAQGSVSGNTIYF	TGTGCCATCGCCCAGGGTTCCGTCTCTGGAAACACCATATATTTT	NA	once	TRBJ1-3	TRBV10-3
CAGTKGVREKLFF	TGTGCCGGGACTAAGGGGGTAAGGGAAAAACTGTTTTTT	NA	NA	TRBJ1-4	TRBV9
CASSEVGAGVFSSYNEQFF	TGTGCCAGCAGTGAAGTTGGGGCAGGGGTTTTTAGCTCCTACAATGAGCAGTTCTTC	NA	NA	TRBJ2-1	TRBV6-1
CASSLRAGMEAYEQYF	TGTGCCAGCAGTTTAAGGGCCGGGATGGAGGCCTACGAGCAGTACTTC	NA	NA	TRBJ2-7	TRBV28
CASSLVGLFQETQYF	TGTGCCAGCAGCTTAGTTGGACTGTTCCAAGAGACCCAGTACTTC	NA	few	TRBJ2-5	TRBV11-3
CASSLPRGWDTGELFF	TGTGCCAGCAGCTTGCCCCGGGGGTGGGATACCGGGGAGCTGTTTTTT	NA	once	TRBJ2-2	TRBV5-4
CASSNEGRGGIQPQHF	TGTGCCAGTAGTAATGAGGGGAGGGGAGGAATTCAGCCCCAGCATTTT	NA	NA	TRBJ1-5	TRBV19
CASSRRRGGPTDTQYF	TGTGCCAGCAGTAGACGGCGGGGGGGGCCCACAGATACGCAGTATTTT	TRBD2	few	TRBJ2-3	TRBV6-4
CASGLTAGGPYNEQFF	TGTGCTAGTGGTTTGACCGCGGGAGGGCCATACAATGAGCAGTTCTTC	TRBD2	NA	TRBJ2-1	TRBV12-5
CASSSAGDSGNTIYF	TGTGCCAGCAGCTCTGCAGGGGACTCTGGAAACACCATATATTTT	NA	NA	TRBJ1-3	TRBV7-8
CASSEREVLGTDTQYF	TGTGCCAGCAGTGAGCGGGAGGTATTGGGAACAGATACGCAGTATTTT	TRBD2	NA	TRBJ2-3	TRBV2
CASTELSGDKGNIQYF	TGCGCCAGCACCGAACTTTCGGGGGATAAAGGAAACATTCAGTACTTC	NA	NA	TRBJ2-4	TRBV5-1
CASSLGGADTGELFF	TGTGCCAGCAGCCTGGGAGGGGCGGACACCGGGGAGCTGTTTTTT	TRBD2	NA	TRBJ2-2	TRBV11-3
CASSRERSYNEQFF	TGCGCCAGCAGTCGCGAAAGAAGCTACAATGAGCAGTTCTTC	NA	NA	TRBJ2-1	TRBV23-1
CASGQGRGTEAFF	TGTGCCAGCGGACAGGGTAGAGGTACTGAAGCTTTCTTT	TRBD1	NA	TRBJ1-1	TRBV6-5
CASSTSGRPTYEQYF	TGTGCCAGTAGTACAAGCGGGAGACCCACCTACGAGCAGTACTTC	TRBD2	NA	TRBJ2-7	TRBV19
CASSLDPQFQETQYF	TGCGCCAGCAGCTTGGATCCCCAGTTCCAAGAGACCCAGTACTTC	NA	NA	TRBJ2-5	TRBV5-1
CASSQATGGGQPQHF	TGCGCCAGCAGCCAAGCTACAGGGGGCGGTCAGCCCCAGCATTTT	TRBD1	NA	TRBJ1-5	TRBV4-1
CSAVTGGINYGYTF	TGCAGCGCCGTGACAGGGGGCATTAACTATGGCTACACCTTC	TRBD1	NA	TRBJ1-2	TRBV29-1
CASSLAQDTDTQYF	TGCGCCAGCAGCTTGGCACAGGACACAGATACGCAGTATTTT	NA	NA	TRBJ2-3	TRBV5-1
CASSYAVDTEAFF	TGTGCCAGCAGCTACGCGGTCGACACTGAAGCTTTCTTT	NA	NA	TRBJ1-1	TRBV14
CASSLERGGRGKNIQYF	TGTGCCAGCAGCTTGGAGCGGGGGGGCCGAGGCAAAAACATTCAGTACTTC	TRBD2	NA	TRBJ2-4	TRBV5-4
CASRVQGANYGYTF	TGTGCCAGCAGGGTACAGGGAGCTAACTATGGCTACACCTTC	NA	NA	TRBJ1-2	TRBV2
CASSEARGNTIYF	TGTGCCAGCAGTGAAGCGAGGGGAAACACCATATATTTT	NA	NA	TRBJ1-3	TRBV2
CASSPQGQVAGNTIYF	TGTGCCAGCTCACCTCAGGGGCAGGTCGCGGGAAACACCATATATTTT	NA	NA	TRBJ1-3	TRBV18
CASRRGPTEAFF	TGTGCCAGCCGCAGGGGGCCAACTGAAGCTTTCTTT	TRBD1	NA	TRBJ1-1	TRBV18
CASSPRTENYGYTF	TGTGCCAGCAGCCCTCGGACAGAGAACTATGGCTACACCTTC	NA	once	TRBJ1-2	TRBV7-8
CSVDTQGARGYTF	TGCAGCGTTGATACACAGGGGGCGCGGGGCTACACCTTC	TRBD1	once	TRBJ1-2	TRBV29-1
CASSKALRTTPNEQFF	TGTGCCAGCAGCAAAGCCTTGAGGACTACTCCCAATGAGCAGTTCTTC	NA	NA	TRBJ2-1	TRBV21-1
CASSQRHLSSYNEQFF	TGTGCCAGCAGCCAGCGACATCTGAGCTCCTACAATGAGCAGTTCTTC	NA	NA	TRBJ2-1	TRBV14
CASSPIQTSGRAWNEQFF	TGTGCCAGCAGCCCCATACAAACTAGCGGGAGGGCCTGGAATGAGCAGTTCTTC	TRBD2	once	TRBJ2-1	TRBV3-1/TRBV3-2
CASSQRTGELYEQYF	TGTGCCAGCAGCCAGCGGACAGGGGAGTTGTACGAGCAGTACTTC	TRBD1	NA	TRBJ2-7	TRBV7-8
CASSDHTGLASYEQYF	TGTGCCAGCAGTGACCATACAGGGCTGGCCTCCTACGAGCAGTACTTC	NA	once	TRBJ2-7	TRBV25-1